Below are 15 T cell receptor beta chains sequenced from a single sample in a study of blood T cells in healthy people across ages. The second PCR ran about 6 to 12 cycles with a sample-barcoded 5' primer and J-beta primers. TCRdb re-called the 5' RACE reads with MiXCR, one entry per CDR3 protein. This sample has about a million distinct CDR3 sequences; roughly 51% occur once, and the top ten carry about a fifth. Sequencing was done on a sample of blood. Receptor source: a woman aged 55-69 years in good health.

CDR3 DNA sequence: TGCAGTGCGAACTCCTTCCCCCCTCGGAGGGGAGAAAAACTGTTTTTT. Its translation: CSANSFPPRRGEKLFF. This chain joins TRBV20-1 and TRBJ1-4, with D perhaps matching TRBD1 (5 bases). CDR3 length: 16 residues. Deletions cut 6 bases from V and 8 bases from J, with 25 bases between. Germline V gene data show CDR1 as DFQATT and CDR2 as SNEGSKA (reference sequence).

The chain employs TRBV20-1 and TRBJ2-3, with TRBD2 identical over 10 bases. The trim removed 4 bases at V and 2 bases at J, leaving 6 bases unmatched. This CDR3 spans 15 amino acids. The germline V gene has CDR1 DFQATT and CDR2 SNEGSKA (reference sequence). The CDR3 DNA sequence: TGCAGTGCTATGTCTAGCGGGAGCTCCACAGATACGCAGTATTTT. This codes for CSAMSSGSSTDTQYF.

The chain recombines TRBV28 with TRBJ2-5, with D possibly TRBD1 on 6 matching bases. The CDR3 has 17 amino acids. The V gene lost 6 bases and the J gene lost 2 bases, with 22 bases spanning the gap. CDR1 is MDHEN, CDR2 SYDVKM, per germline. The chain's CDR3 is CASRTIHPRGQQETQYF. In DNA form, the CDR3 reads TGTGCCAGCAGGACAATTCACCCCAGGGGACAACAAGAGACCCAGTACTTC.

The table lists this clonotype with a count of one. V and J are TRBV27 and TRBJ1-2, with a weak D call TRBD1 (6 bases). Trimming cost V 0 bases and J 4 bases, with 15 bases left between them. This CDR3 is 16 amino acids long. The V gene's germline CDR1 is MNHEY and CDR2 SMNVEV (reference sequence). The CDR3 region is CASSLSPTGRGYGYTF. The CDR3 DNA reads as TGTGCCAGCAGTTTATCTCCCACAGGGAGGGGCTATGGCTACACCTTC.

The chain employs TRBV12-3 or TRBV12-4 and TRBJ1-1, with 7 bases aligning to TRBD1. The CDR3 runs to 14 residues. The trim removed 5 bases at V and 1 base at J, leaving 4 bases unmatched. CDR3 loop: CASSLTGSNTEAFF. The CDR3 nucleotides are TGTGCCAGCAGTCTGACAGGGTCGAACACTGAAGCTTTCTTT.

V and J are TRBV29-1 and TRBJ2-5, with TRBD2 identical over 7 bases. This CDR3 contains 13 residues. The V segment lost 6 bases and the J segment 1 base; nucleotides outside the gene matches: 5. Germline CDR1 is SQVTM and CDR2 is ANQGSEA. CDR3 nucleotides: TGCAGCGTGGGAGGGGCTAGCCAAGAGACCCAGTACTTC. Protein product: CSVGGASQETQYF.

DNA for the CDR3: TGTGCCAGCAGCTTAAATTGGGGTAGCGGGATTGCCTACGAGCAGTACTTC. Translation: CASSLNWGSGIAYEQYF. This rearrangement joins TRBV7-6 to TRBJ2-4; TRBD2 agrees at 8 bases. The J call may not be correct, given that the DNA end is closer to TRBJ2-7. The CDR3 loop spans 17 amino acids. The germline CDR1 and CDR2 sequences are SGHVS and FNYEAQ.

This chain links TRBV5-1 with TRBJ1-2; D unclear. Germline V CDR1 and CDR2: SGHRS, YFSETQ. Trimming took off 5 bases at V and 2 bases at J, with 16 bases between the two ends. The CDR3 runs 15 residues. The CDR3 DNA follows: TGCGCCAGCAGGACGAACCCCCTGGCGAACTATGGCTACACCTTC. It specifies CASRTNPLANYGYTF.

This sequence joins TRBV20-1 and TRBJ2-3; a possible D gene is TRBD2 (6 bases). Germline CDR1 DFQATT, CDR2 SNEGSKA (reference sequence). The CDR3 is 15 amino acids. V lost 6 bases and J 1 base, leaving 17 bases between the germline ends. CDR3 residues: CSARSGEGGTDTQYF. CDR3 bases: TGCAGTGCCCGCTCGGGAGAGGGTGGCACAGATACGCAGTATTTT.

CDR3 protein: CSASMVSHYNEQFF. CDR3 sequence (DNA): TGCAGTGCTAGTATGGTCTCTCACTACAATGAGCAGTTCTTC. The chain is built from TRBV20-1 and TRBJ2-1; D not certain. Per germline, CDR1 DFQATT and CDR2 SNEGSKA (reference sequence). Deletions cut 3 bases from V and 3 bases from J, with 12 bases between. CDR3 size: 14 residues.

Many counts were recorded for this clonotype. A junction boundary mismatches the germline segment, possibly from a read error. This chain links TRBV29-1 with TRBJ2-5; 8 bases are a match to TRBD2. The CDR3 length is 14 residues. In germline, CDR1 is SQVTM, CDR2 ANQGSEA. CDR3 region: CSAELAEFPETQYF. The CDR3 DNA sequence: TGCAGCGCTGAACTAGCGGAATTTCCGGAGACCCAGTACTTC. Drawing the rest from reference TRBV29-1 and TRBJ2-5, the complete variable domain is SAVISQKPSRDICQRGTSLTIQCQVDSQVTMMFWYRQQPGQSLTLIATANQGSEATYESGFVIDKFPISRPNLTFSTLTVSNMSPEDSSIYLCSAELAEFPETQYFGPGTRLLVL.

This clonotype was seen more than once but under ten times. V usage is TRBV9 and J usage is TRBJ2-7; D remains ambiguous. Trimming cost V 0 bases and J 3 bases, with 10 bases left between them. The CDR3 sequence is 14 residues long. Germline-derived CDR1 and CDR2 are SGDLS and YYNGEE. Written as DNA, the CDR3 is TGTGCCAGCAGCGTAGCACCTGAGGACTACGAGCAGTACTTC. Translated, it gives CASSVAPEDYEQYF.

The chain couples TRBV5-1 to TRBJ2-3; D possibly corresponds to TRBD2 (5 bases). The germline CDR1 and CDR2 sequences are SGHRS and YFSETQ. The CDR3 covers 14 residues. The V end lost 4 bases, the J end lost 2 bases, and 11 bases lay between the germline ends. The CDR3 protein is CASSPRTDTDTQYF. The CDR3 nucleotides are TGCGCCAGCAGCCCACGGACTGACACAGATACGCAGTATTTT.

The rearrangement uses TRBV3-1 and TRBJ2-5; D gene ambiguous. Germline loops: CDR1 LGHDT, CDR2 YNNKEL (reference sequence). This CDR3 has 14 residues. Trimming stripped 0 bases from V and 4 bases from J, with 9 bases between. The DNA of the CDR3 is TGTGCCAGCAGCCAAGACATAGCCCGAGAGACCCAGTACTTC. Translating gives CASSQDIARETQYF.

The chain combines TRBV7-9 with TRBJ1-1; no clear D gene. The V end lost 1 base, the J end lost 5 bases, and 11 bases lay between the germline ends. The germline CDR1 and CDR2 sequences are SEHNR and FQNEAQ (reference sequence). This CDR3 is 14 amino acids long. CDR3 residues: CASSLGAVGTEAFF. The CDR3 DNA reads as TGTGCCAGCAGCTTAGGAGCGGTGGGGACTGAAGCTTTCTTT.